This is a list of T cell receptor beta chains from one sample in a study of T cells after yellow fever vaccination. TCRdb fed the 5' RACE reads into MiXCR, producing one record per CDR3 protein. The table has 250,000 or so distinct CDR3 sequences, roughly 4% seen once. The sample was PBMCs, taken 15 days after the yellow fever booster vaccination. Receptors originate from a man between 18 and 29 years old who received the YFV17D yellow fever vaccine. CDR3s include the opening cysteine and the closing phenylalanine or tryptophan. A D gene is named only where the DNA matches it firmly. Not all rows give a size; the values are once, few, many and, for expanded clones, a class.

D: TRBD1; size: many; J: TRBJ2-7; V: TRBV19; CDR3: CASSPGTGHSYEQYF; DNA: TGTGCCAGTAGTCCCGGGACAGGGCACTCCTACGAGCAGTACTTC
D: .; size: many; J: TRBJ1-1; V: TRBV20-1; CDR3: CSARAPWGNTEAFF; DNA: TGCAGTGCTAGGGCCCCCTGGGGAAACACTGAAGCTTTCTTT
D: TRBD1; size: few; J: TRBJ2-3; V: TRBV19; CDR3: CASSPERGQDTDTQYF; DNA: TGTGCCAGTAGCCCCGAAAGGGGGCAAGACACAGATACGCAGTATTTT
D: .; size: many; J: TRBJ2-6; V: TRBV11-2; CDR3: CASSRTARANSGANVLTF; DNA: TGTGCCAGCAGCCGGACCGCCAGGGCCAACTCTGGGGCCAACGTCCTGACTTTC
D: .; size: many; J: TRBJ2-1; V: TRBV12-3/TRBV12-4; CDR3: CASSLVGHSDNEQFF; DNA: TGTGCCAGCAGTTTAGTAGGACACTCAGACAATGAGCAGTTCTTC
D: TRBD2; size: few; J: TRBJ2-1; V: TRBV7-2; CDR3: CASSLGARGGSYNEQFF; DNA: TGTGCCAGCAGCTTAGGGGCGCGGGGGGGCTCCTACAATGAGCAGTTCTTC
D: .; size: many; J: TRBJ1-4; V: TRBV12-3/TRBV12-4; CDR3: CASSLSSQGEKLFF; DNA: TGTGCCAGCAGTTTATCCTCTCAAGGGGAAAAACTGTTTTTT
D: .; size: many; J: TRBJ1-1; V: TRBV15; CDR3: CATSRVRVNTEAFF; DNA: TGTGCCACCAGCAGAGTGAGGGTGAACACTGAAGCTTTCTTT
D: .; size: many; J: TRBJ2-1; V: TRBV6-5; CDR3: CASSPSPGTAYNEQFF; DNA: TGTGCCAGCAGTCCCTCCCCCGGGACCGCCTACAATGAGCAGTTCTTC
D: .; size: .; J: TRBJ1-3; V: TRBV29-1; CDR3: CSVGEDTIYF; DNA: TGCAGCGTTGGCGAGGACACCATATATTTT
D: TRBD1; size: many; J: TRBJ2-7; V: TRBV7-2; CDR3: CASSLTGLLEQYF; DNA: TGTGCCAGCAGTTTGACAGGGCTTTTGGAGCAGTACTTC
D: TRBD2; size: many; J: TRBJ2-3; V: TRBV27; CDR3: CASSLPAGGRGTDTQYF; DNA: TGTGCCAGCAGTTTACCAGCGGGGGGCAGGGGTACAGATACGCAGTATTTT
D: .; size: many; J: TRBJ1-2; V: TRBV9; CDR3: CASSVGPTPNYGYTF; DNA: TGTGCCAGCAGCGTAGGGCCTACCCCGAACTATGGCTACACCTTC
D: .; size: few; J: TRBJ1-4; V: TRBV20-1; CDR3: CSAREGDGGAFEKLFF; DNA: TGCAGTGCTAGAGAGGGGGATGGGGGGGCGTTTGAAAAACTGTTTTTT
D: .; size: few; J: TRBJ1-6; V: TRBV12-3/TRBV12-4; CDR3: CASSFGGNSPLHF; DNA: TGTGCCAGCAGTTTTGGAGGAAATTCACCCCTCCACTTT
D: .; size: many; J: TRBJ2-4; V: TRBV28; CDR3: CATSLAKNIQYF; DNA: TGTGCCACCAGCTTAGCCAAAAACATTCAGTACTTC
D: .; size: many; J: TRBJ2-3; V: TRBV9; CDR3: CASSPRWGDLTDTQYF; DNA: TGTGCCAGCAGCCCCCGTTGGGGGGATCTCACAGATACGCAGTATTTT
D: .; size: many; J: TRBJ2-3; V: TRBV20-1; CDR3: CSASIRTASTDTQYF; DNA: TGCAGTGCTAGCATTCGGACCGCGAGCACAGATACGCAGTATTTT
D: TRBD1; size: many; J: TRBJ1-2; V: TRBV4-1; CDR3: CASSQDAVRIGTGFGANYGYTF; DNA: TGCGCCAGCAGCCAAGACGCGGTTCGGATTGGGACAGGGTTTGGGGCTAACTATGGCTACACCTTC
D: .; size: many; J: TRBJ2-2; V: TRBV5-1; CDR3: CASSLIFDNTGELFF; DNA: TGCGCCAGCAGCTTGATCTTCGATAACACCGGGGAGCTGTTTTTT
D: .; size: many; J: TRBJ1-5; V: TRBV28; CDR3: CASSYSGPYSNQPQHF; DNA: TGTGCCAGCAGTTACTCTGGGCCATATAGCAATCAGCCCCAGCATTTT
D: TRBD2; size: many; J: TRBJ2-1; V: TRBV27; CDR3: CASTPGASGTRRDEQFF; DNA: TGTGCCAGCACCCCAGGGGCTAGCGGGACCCGGAGGGATGAGCAGTTCTTC
D: TRBD1; size: .; J: TRBJ2-3; V: TRBV12-3/TRBV12-4; CDR3: CASSWRDRGSLDTQYF; DNA: TGTGCCAGCAGTTGGCGGGACAGGGGATCATTAGATACGCAGTATTTT
D: .; size: few; J: TRBJ2-3; V: TRBV6-5; CDR3: CASSYSSPGEGRGSQYF; DNA: TGTGCCAGCAGTTACTCGAGTCCAGGGGAGGGCCGCGGGTCGCAGTATTTT
D: .; size: few; J: TRBJ2-6; V: TRBV5-1; CDR3: CASTESSGANVLTF; DNA: TGCGCCAGCACCGAATCCTCTGGGGCCAACGTCCTGACTTTC
D: TRBD2; size: .; J: TRBJ2-5; V: TRBV20-1; CDR3: CSARGGLEETQYF; DNA: TGCAGTGCTAGGGGGGGACTAGAAGAGACCCAGTACTTC
D: .; size: many; J: TRBJ2-2; V: TRBV12-3/TRBV12-4; CDR3: CASLRRAGTNTGELFF; DNA: TGTGCCAGCCTAAGGCGGGCGGGGACGAACACCGGGGAGCTGTTTTTT
D: .; size: .; J: TRBJ2-2; V: TRBV19; CDR3: CASSALPGSDTGELFF; DNA: TGTGCCAGTAGCGCATTACCAGGGTCCGACACCGGGGAGCTGTTTTTT
D: TRBD1; size: many; J: TRBJ1-6; V: TRBV13; CDR3: CASSQGDRRNSPLHF; DNA: TGTGCCAGCAGCCAGGGGGACCGCCGTAATTCACCCCTCCACTTT
D: TRBD1; size: many; J: TRBJ2-5; V: TRBV5-1; CDR3: CASSDRGWETQYF; DNA: TGCGCCAGCAGCGACAGGGGTTGGGAGACCCAGTACTTC
D: .; size: many; J: TRBJ2-3; V: TRBV7-2; CDR3: CASSQSGVDTQYF; DNA: TGTGCCAGCAGCCAATCCGGGGTAGATACGCAGTATTTT
D: .; size: many; J: TRBJ2-1; V: TRBV27; CDR3: CASSSVRLGEQFF; DNA: TGTGCCAGCAGTTCGGTTCGACTAGGTGAGCAGTTCTTC
D: .; size: many; J: TRBJ1-2; V: TRBV6-6; CDR3: CATLLDRDYGYTF; DNA: TGTGCCACCCTATTAGACCGCGACTATGGCTACACCTTC
D: .; size: many; J: TRBJ2-1; V: TRBV7-9; CDR3: CASSYTFNRPNEQFF; DNA: TGTGCCAGCAGCTATACATTCAACAGGCCCAATGAGCAGTTCTTC
D: TRBD1; size: many; J: TRBJ1-2; V: TRBV5-1; CDR3: CASSLQGLGYTF; DNA: TGCGCCAGCAGCTTACAGGGGCTTGGCTACACCTTC
D: .; size: many; J: TRBJ1-4; V: TRBV5-6; CDR3: CASSPILGAKDNEKLFF; DNA: TGTGCCAGCAGCCCAATTTTAGGGGCAAAGGACAATGAAAAACTGTTTTTT
D: TRBD1; size: .; J: TRBJ2-5; V: TRBV9; CDR3: CASSEGQGIQETQYF; DNA: TGTGCCAGCAGCGAGGGACAGGGAATACAAGAGACCCAGTACTTC
D: .; size: many; J: TRBJ2-5; V: TRBV7-2; CDR3: CASSLWLASETQYF; DNA: TGTGCCAGCAGCTTATGGCTAGCTTCAGAGACCCAGTACTTC
D: .; size: many; J: TRBJ2-3; V: TRBV12-3/TRBV12-4; CDR3: CASSQGTSGSTDTQYF; DNA: TGTGCCAGCAGTCAAGGGACTTCGGGAAGCACAGATACGCAGTATTTT
D: .; size: .; J: TRBJ2-6; V: TRBV10-3; CDR3: CAIAAFSGANVLTF; DNA: TGTGCCATCGCGGCTTTCTCTGGGGCCAACGTCCTGACTTTC
D: .; size: .; J: TRBJ2-5; V: TRBV18; CDR3: CASSPQQETQYF; DNA: TGTGCCAGCTCACCACAGCAAGAGACCCAGTACTTC
D: TRBD2; size: many; J: TRBJ2-5; V: TRBV5-1; CDR3: CASSDPSGAGTQYF; DNA: TGCGCCAGCAGCGACCCTAGCGGGGCTGGGACCCAGTACTTC
D: TRBD1; size: many; J: TRBJ2-7; V: TRBV5-1; CDR3: CASSLGQGLRDYEQYF; DNA: TGCGCCAGCAGCTTGGGACAGGGTCTAAGAGACTACGAGCAGTACTTC
D: .; size: many; J: TRBJ2-3; V: TRBV7-2; CDR3: CASSWGTGGLTDTQYF; DNA: TGTGCCAGCAGCTGGGGGACCGGGGGGCTCACAGATACGCAGTATTTT
D: TRBD2; size: many; J: TRBJ2-1; V: TRBV5-1; CDR3: CASSAGGYYNEQFF; DNA: TGCGCCAGCAGTGCGGGGGGATACTACAATGAGCAGTTCTTC
D: .; size: many; J: TRBJ2-2; V: TRBV5-1; CDR3: CASSLDGTGVTGELFF; DNA: TGCGCCAGCAGCTTGGATGGTACGGGGGTCACCGGGGAGCTGTTTTTT
D: TRBD2; size: many; J: TRBJ2-5; V: TRBV7-8; CDR3: CASSHRAGGPETQYF; DNA: TGTGCCAGCAGCCACAGAGCGGGGGGGCCGGAGACCCAGTACTTC
D: .; size: many; J: TRBJ2-4; V: TRBV20-1; CDR3: CSARSDTGFSDIQYF; DNA: TGCAGTGCTAGATCCGATACAGGGTTCAGTGACATTCAGTACTTC
D: .; size: many; J: TRBJ1-1; V: TRBV7-9; CDR3: CASTSGATEAFF; DNA: TGTGCCAGCACCTCGGGGGCCACTGAAGCTTTCTTT
D: .; size: many; J: TRBJ1-5; V: TRBV24-1; CDR3: CATSWGPSSNQPQHF; DNA: TGTGCCACCAGTTGGGGACCCTCGAGCAATCAGCCCCAGCATTTT
D: TRBD1; size: many; J: TRBJ1-1; V: TRBV12-3/TRBV12-4; CDR3: CASSRTGSPEAFF; DNA: TGTGCCAGCAGCCGGACAGGGTCCCCTGAAGCTTTCTTT
D: TRBD1; size: many; J: TRBJ2-1; V: TRBV24-1; CDR3: CATSDSTGFDEQFF; DNA: TGTGCCACCAGTGATTCGACAGGGTTCGATGAGCAGTTCTTC
D: .; size: many; J: TRBJ2-2; V: TRBV12-3/TRBV12-4; CDR3: CASSYVSGELFF; DNA: TGTGCCAGCAGTTACGTATCCGGGGAGCTGTTTTTT
D: .; size: .; J: TRBJ1-4; V: TRBV4-3; CDR3: CASSQDSPDITFEKLFF; DNA: TGCGCCAGCAGCCAAGATTCCCCGGACATAACTTTTGAAAAACTGTTTTTT